The sample holds many counts of the clone carrying this T cell receptor (beta chain). The data are from a study of CD8+CD57+ T cells in acquired aplastic anemia. Whole-study context: Quantities of DNA derived from sorted CD4+ and CD8+ cells averaged approximately 3.3 ug.

All patients picked for sequencing had shown, by flow cytometry, an expansion of CD8+CD57+ cells. The CDR3 is 14 amino acids. Germline lookup yields CDR1 MNHEY and CDR2 SMNVEV (reference sequence). The V end lost 5 bases, the J end lost 2 bases, and 12 bases lay between the germline ends. Genomic DNA templated the TCR beta VDJ and CDR3 profiling. A single record per CDR3 protein comes from TCRdb applying MiXCR to the reads. This repertoire shows over 150,000 distinct CDR3 sequences, 50% to 65% found once; its top ten account for approximately 46%. Sequencing was performed on sorted CD4+, CD8+, or CD8+CD57+ T cells (not recorded which) from PBMCs. The rearrangement uses TRBV27 and TRBJ1-2; D is undetermined. The receptor was derived from a human donor with aplastic anemia. The CDR3 is CASSLDGLNYGYTF. CDR3 in DNA: TGTGCCAGCAGTCTGGACGGACTGAACTATGGCTACACCTTC.